Each of the 23 T cell receptor beta chains below was sequenced from the same sample in a study of cytomegalovirus exposure and HLA in healthy donors. The PCR made use of 60 Vbeta and 13 Jbeta primers. Generated by immunoSEQ multiplex PCR, the TCRdb table keeps only in-frame clones and is missing some. The sample has about 140,000 clones; 60% to 80% are singletons. The sample comprised PBMCs. These receptors all come from a man aged 40-49 years in good health and CMV-seronegative.

The chain is built from TRBV4-1 and TRBJ1-6; no clear D. The V gene's germline CDR1 is MGHRA and CDR2 YSYEKL. The V and J ends lost 0 bases and 6 bases respectively, with 6 bases between them. This CDR3 has 14 residues. DNA for the CDR3: TGCGCCAGCAGCCAAGATCCCAGTAATTCACCCCTCCACTTT. Translation gives CASSQDPSNSPLHF.

A single count supports this clone. V is TRBV6-1 and J is TRBJ1-5; 7 bases fit TRBD1. Looked up from germline, CDR1 is MNHNS and CDR2 is SASEGT. Trimming cost V 5 bases and J 7 bases; bases outside gene matches: 8. The CDR3 is 14 residues long. For the CDR3, the DNA is TGTGCCAGCAGTAACACAGGGGTTCGGCAGCCCCAGCATTTT. Protein product: CASSNTGVRQPQHF.

This clone was counted once. The gene calls are TRBV27 and TRBJ1-1, with TRBD1 matching over 8 bases. CDR3 length: 17 residues. Per the germline V gene, CDR1 is MNHEY and CDR2 is SMNVEV (reference sequence). With V trimmed by 5 bases and J by 4 bases, 15 bases remained unmatched. The DNA for the CDR3 is TGTGCCAGCAGTCCTAAAGGTCCAGGGGGCGTTATCACTGAAGCTTTCTTT. Protein sequence: CASSPKGPGGVITEAFF.

This chain connects TRBV2 to TRBJ2-1; tentatively, D is TRBD1 (5 bases). The CDR3 has 15 residues. V was clipped by 3 bases and J by 3 bases, with 12 bases between them. Germline lookup yields CDR1 SNHLY and CDR2 FYNNEI. The CDR3 DNA reads as TGTGCCAGCAGTGACGGACAAGGTTTCTACAATGAGCAGTTCTTC. Protein: CASSDGQGFYNEQFF.

This CDR3 reads CASSVVSGGGTQYF. The CDR3 bases are TGTGCCAGCAGCGTAGTTTCCGGGGGGGGTACGCAGTATTTT. The chain combines TRBV9 with TRBJ2-3, with 8 bases aligning to TRBD2. Trimming took 0 bases from V and 8 from J; bases not matched to a gene: 5. The CDR3 runs 14 residues. Germline V gene data show CDR1 as SGDLS and CDR2 as YYNGEE. The whole variable domain, remainder taken from reference TRBV9 and TRBJ2-3, is DSGVTQTPKHLITATGQRVTLRCSPRSGDLSVYWYQQSLDQGLQFLIQYYNGEERAKGNILERFSAQQFPDLHSELNLSSLELGDSALYFCASSVVSGGGTQYFGPGTRLTVL.

The chain employs TRBV11-3 and TRBJ2-7; possible D gene TRBD1, 6 bases. V was clipped by 5 bases and J by 1 base, with 12 bases between them. Germline V lookup: CDR1 SGHNT, CDR2 YENEEA. The CDR3 sequence is 14 residues long. DNA for the CDR3: TGTGCCAGCAGCCCCCGACAGGATTCCTACGAGCAGTACTTC. This sequence encodes CASSPRQDSYEQYF. Variable domain in full (rest from reference TRBV11-3 and TRBJ2-7): EAGVVQSPRYKIIEKKQPVAFWCNPISGHNTLYWYLQNLGQGPELLIRYENEEAVDDSQLPKDRFSAERLKGVDSTLKIQPAELGDSAVYLCASSPRQDSYEQYFGPGTRLTVT.

This chain joins TRBV7-6 and TRBJ2-1; 7 bases line up with TRBD1. CDR3 length equals 15 residues. With 5 bases clipped from V and 4 bases from J, the junction kept 8 bases outside the gene matches. Germline loops: CDR1 SGHVS, CDR2 FNYEAQ. CDR3 loop: CASSPEVDRYNEQFF. DNA for the CDR3: TGTGCCAGCAGCCCAGAGGTGGACAGGTACAATGAGCAGTTCTTC.

The genes are TRBV5-4 and TRBJ1-4; TRBD1 matches 7 bases. This CDR3 is 13 amino acids long. Germline trimming cut 4 bases from V and 7 bases from J; bases unmatched to any gene: 4. From germline, CDR1 is SGHNT and CDR2 YYREEE (reference sequence). Here the CDR3 DNA reads TGTGCCAGCAGCCGGGACAGAGGTGAAAAACTGTTTTTT. Its translation: CASSRDRGEKLFF.

V usage is TRBV4-3 and J usage is TRBJ1-2; tentative D call: TRBD1 (5 bases). CDR3 length: 15 amino acids. Germline CDR1 reads LGHNA; CDR2 reads YSLEER. Trimming removed 0 bases at V and 4 bases at J, with 12 bases between. For the CDR3, the DNA is TGCGCCAGCAGCCAAGATAGGGGACTCTTCTATGGCTACACCTTC. It is translated as CASSQDRGLFYGYTF.

The CDR3 coding sequence is TGTGCCAGCAGCTTGGTTTACATTCACTACGAGCAGTACTTC. It specifies CASSLVYIHYEQYF. The chain couples TRBV5-8 to TRBJ2-7; D is unresolved. The germline V gene has CDR1 SGHTS and CDR2 YDEGEE. The ends were cut back, 0 bases at V and 3 bases at J, with 10 bases in the middle. The CDR3 is 14 amino acids.

The rearrangement links TRBV11-3 to TRBJ2-1, with D uncertain. This CDR3 contains 12 residues. Germline values: CDR1 SGHNT, CDR2 YENEEA. The V gene lost 1 base and the J gene lost 10 bases, with 8 bases spanning the gap. The CDR3 is CASSLGVREQFF. The CDR3, as DNA: TGTGCCAGCAGCTTAGGCGTCAGGGAGCAGTTCTTC.

A few counts support this clone. V usage is TRBV28 and J usage is TRBJ1-1; 7 bases are shared with TRBD1. V lost 5 bases, J lost 3 bases, and 3 bases stayed unmatched. Germline V gives CDR1 MDHEN, CDR2 SYDVKM. The CDR3 extends over 13 amino acids. CDR3 sequence reads: CASSQTGYTEAFF. As DNA, the CDR3 is TGTGCCAGCAGTCAGACAGGGTACACTGAAGCTTTCTTT.

Only one count was recorded for this clone. The rearrangement uses TRBV4-2 and TRBJ2-3; 11 nucleotides line up with TRBD2. This CDR3 spans 18 amino acids. Germline values: CDR1 LGHNA, CDR2 YNFKEQ. V lost 4 bases to trimming and J lost 6 bases; unmatched junction nucleotides: 15. This CDR3 is CASSPESGSGGASDTQYF. Here the CDR3 DNA reads TGTGCCAGCAGCCCAGAGAGTGGTAGCGGGGGGGCTTCCGATACGCAGTATTTT.

The rearrangement joins TRBV15 to TRBJ2-5, with 7 bases identical to TRBD2. After removal of 5 bases from V and 3 bases from J, the junction contained 15 bases not matched to a gene. Germline CDR1 reads LNHNV; CDR2 reads YYDKDF (reference sequence). The length of the CDR3 is 17 residues. For the CDR3, the DNA is TGTGCCACCAGCCGAGCGCCGGTCGGGGGGTCAGAAGAGACCCAGTACTTC. Translated: CATSRAPVGGSEETQYF.

V and J are TRBV6-5 and TRBJ1-6; D not resolved. V lost 3 bases to trimming and J lost 9 bases, with 6 bases between them. CDR1 and CDR2 from the germline V gene are MNHEY and SVGAGI. The CDR3 sequence is 12 residues long. The CDR3: CASSYLSSPLHF. The CDR3 DNA follows: TGTGCCAGCAGTTATCTGAGTTCACCCCTCCACTTT.

The chain couples TRBV7-8 to TRBJ1-5; the D is unclear. The CDR3 runs to 16 residues. The V end lost 5 bases, the J end lost 3 bases, and 17 bases lay between the germline ends. CDR1 is SGHVS, CDR2 FQNEAQ, per germline. In DNA form, the CDR3 reads TGTGCCAGCAGCCAAAGACGGGGTTTCCCCAATCAGCCCCAGCATTTT. It specifies CASSQRRGFPNQPQHF.

In this sample, this clone turned up a few times. The rearrangement uses TRBV6-5 and TRBJ1-5; no reliable D call. This CDR3 region has 12 residues. Germline-derived CDR1 and CDR2 are MNHEY and SVGAGI. Trimming removed 8 bases at V and 0 bases at J, with 5 bases between. As DNA, the CDR3 is TGTGCCAGCGTCCGTAGCAATCAGCCCCAGCATTTT. Protein: CASVRSNQPQHF.

By sample share, this clone is medium-sized. This CDR3 is CASSPRLGGYEQYF. CDR3 nucleotide sequence: TGTGCCAGCAGCCCCCGTCTCGGGGGCTACGAGCAGTACTTC. This chain links TRBV5-6 with TRBJ2-7; tentatively, D is TRBD2 (6 bases). The length of the CDR3 is 14 residues. The ends were cut back, 4 bases at V and 3 bases at J, with 14 bases in the middle. Per the germline V gene, CDR1 is SGHDT and CDR2 is YYEEEE.

This sequence joins TRBV5-1 and TRBJ1-2; no reliable D call. V lost 3 bases, J lost 0 bases, and 18 bases lay in between. The CDR3 loop spans 17 amino acids. Germline values: CDR1 SGHRS, CDR2 YFSETQ. CDR3 coding DNA: TGCGCCAGCAGCTCTGGGCTAGCCGGGATCGCTAACTATGGCTACACCTTC. The encoded protein is CASSSGLAGIANYGYTF.

This clone has just a few counts. The J gene is TRBJ2-7, the V gene TRBV5-6, with D tentatively TRBD1 (5 bases). The CDR3 covers 13 residues. V was trimmed by 6 bases and J by 5 bases, leaving 15 bases between them. CDR1 SGHDT and CDR2 YYEEEE come from the germline V gene. The CDR3 loop reads CASTRTWSHEQYF. DNA of the CDR3: TGTGCCAGCACTCGGACATGGAGCCACGAGCAGTACTTC.

J is TRBJ2-7 and V is TRBV19, with D tentatively TRBD2 (6 bases). The CDR3 consists of 11 residues. V lost 7 bases and J lost 6, with 10 bases in between. The V gene's germline CDR1 is LNHDA and CDR2 SQIVND (reference sequence). CDR3: CASKGGVEQYF. Written as DNA, the CDR3 is TGTGCCAGTAAAGGAGGGGTCGAGCAGTACTTC. The whole variable domain, remainder taken from reference TRBV19 and TRBJ2-7, is DGGITQSPKYLFRKEGQNVTLSCEQNLNHDAMYWYRQDPGQGLRLIYYSQIVNDFQKGDIAEGYSVSREKKESFPLTVTSAQKNPTAFYLCASKGGVEQYFGPGTRLTVT.

The rearrangement joins TRBV7-6 to TRBJ1-3; 7 nucleotides agree with TRBD1. From germline, CDR1 is SGHVS and CDR2 FNYEAQ. The CDR3 is 15 amino acids. V gave up 4 bases and J gave up 0 bases; unmatched junction bases: 3. This CDR3 reads CASSWDSYSGNTIYF. In DNA, the CDR3 is TGTGCCAGCAGCTGGGACAGCTACTCTGGAAACACCATATATTTT.

The rearrangement joins TRBV19 to TRBJ2-1; TRBD2 agrees at 8 bases. Germline V gene lookup returns CDR1 LNHDA and CDR2 SQIVND (reference sequence). This CDR3 has 15 amino acids. V shed 0 bases, J shed 10 bases, and the junction held 8 bases outside the gene matches. The CDR3 coding sequence is TGTGCCAGTAGTATAGATAATAGCGGGGTATGGGAGCAGTTCTTC. Residues: CASSIDNSGVWEQFF.